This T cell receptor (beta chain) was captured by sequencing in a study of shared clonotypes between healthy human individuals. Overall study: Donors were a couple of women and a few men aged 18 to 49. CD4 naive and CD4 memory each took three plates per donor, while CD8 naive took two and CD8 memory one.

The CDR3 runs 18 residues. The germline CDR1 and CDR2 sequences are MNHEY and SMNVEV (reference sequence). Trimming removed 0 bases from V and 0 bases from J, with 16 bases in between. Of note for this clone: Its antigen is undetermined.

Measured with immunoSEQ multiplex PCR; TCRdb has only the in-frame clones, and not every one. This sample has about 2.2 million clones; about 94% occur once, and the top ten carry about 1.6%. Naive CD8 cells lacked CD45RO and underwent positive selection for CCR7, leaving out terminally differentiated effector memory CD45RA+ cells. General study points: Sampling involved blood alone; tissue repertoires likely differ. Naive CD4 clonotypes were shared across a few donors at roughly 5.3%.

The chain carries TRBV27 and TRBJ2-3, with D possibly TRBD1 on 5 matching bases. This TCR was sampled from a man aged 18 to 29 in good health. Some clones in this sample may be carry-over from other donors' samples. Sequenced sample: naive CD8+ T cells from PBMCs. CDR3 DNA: TGTGCCAGCAGTTTATCCTCGACAGTCCAACCCAGCACAGATACGCAGTATTTT. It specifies CASSLSSTVQPSTDTQYF.